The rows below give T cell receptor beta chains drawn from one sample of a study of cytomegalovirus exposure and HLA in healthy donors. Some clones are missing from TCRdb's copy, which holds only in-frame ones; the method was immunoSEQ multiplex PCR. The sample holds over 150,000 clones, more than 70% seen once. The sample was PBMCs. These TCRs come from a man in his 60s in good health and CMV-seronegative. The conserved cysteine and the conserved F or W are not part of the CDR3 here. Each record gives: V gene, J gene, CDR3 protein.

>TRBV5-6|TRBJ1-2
ASSLGGRGYGYT
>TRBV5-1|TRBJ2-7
ASSTGQGAEEQY
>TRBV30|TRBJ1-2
AWSVKGTGGRGYT
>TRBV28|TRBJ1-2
ASSGDRAYGYT
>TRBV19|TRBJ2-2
ASSIDLSPGGGELF
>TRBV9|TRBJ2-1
ASSASGRALNEQF
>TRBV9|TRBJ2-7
ASSVAGGPYEQY
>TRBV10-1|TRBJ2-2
ASSAGARSSGRAHTGELF
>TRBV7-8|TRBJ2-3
ASSFPSGTDTQY
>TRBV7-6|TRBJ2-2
ASSLARFTGELF
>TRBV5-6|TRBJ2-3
ASSFKDTQY
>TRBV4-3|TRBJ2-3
ASSKIALGGYTDTQY
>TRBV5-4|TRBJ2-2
ASSGKTGDPGELF
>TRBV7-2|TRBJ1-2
ASSEGQGLNYGYT
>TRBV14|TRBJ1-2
ASSPNSNYGYT
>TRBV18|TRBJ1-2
ASSPKIQVGANYGYT
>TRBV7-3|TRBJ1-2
ASSLNGWGGET
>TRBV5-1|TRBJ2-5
ASSSLAGGGETQY
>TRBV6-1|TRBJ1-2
ASSEVFEQSYGYT
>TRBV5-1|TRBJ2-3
ASAGTGGVDTQY
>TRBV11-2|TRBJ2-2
ASSPGTLGATGELF
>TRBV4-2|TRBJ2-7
ASSQDAYEQY
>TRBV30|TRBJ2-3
AWSLRRLAGGY
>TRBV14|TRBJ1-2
ASSQGEGAVGGYT
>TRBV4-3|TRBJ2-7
ASSQETGQYEQY
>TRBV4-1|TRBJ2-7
ASSLVGTGPSYEQY
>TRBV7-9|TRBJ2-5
ASSFSGGGQTQY